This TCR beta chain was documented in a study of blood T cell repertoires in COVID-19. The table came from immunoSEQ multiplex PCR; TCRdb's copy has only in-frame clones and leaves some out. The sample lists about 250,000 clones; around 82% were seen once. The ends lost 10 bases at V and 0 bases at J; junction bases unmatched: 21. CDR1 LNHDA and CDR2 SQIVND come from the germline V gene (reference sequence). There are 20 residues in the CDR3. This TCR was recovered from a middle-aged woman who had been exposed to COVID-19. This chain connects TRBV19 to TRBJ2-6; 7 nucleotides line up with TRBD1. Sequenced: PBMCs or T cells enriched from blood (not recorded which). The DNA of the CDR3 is TGTGCCACCAGGGGGACAAGGAATCTGAGAAGTAACTCTGGGGCCAACGTCCTGACTTTC. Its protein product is CATRGTRNLRSNSGANVLTF.